The clone carrying this T cell receptor beta chain was picked up a small number of times. Its antigen is not known. The sample originates from a study of T cell responses to AZD1222 COVID-19 vaccine. Per the germline V gene, CDR1 is SGDLS and CDR2 is YYNGEE. There are 16 residues in the CDR3. V was clipped by 0 bases and J by 5 bases; unmatched bases: 9. Points from the study as a whole: Nearly half of the spike-specific TCRs reportedly recognize variant regions that carry no mutations. Without day 14 samples, only post-peak T cell repertoires were studied.

Method: immunoSEQ multiplex PCR; TCRdb's copy keeps in-frame clones and lacks some. Found here are 130,000 to 150,000 clones, 89% of them singletons; the top ten hold around 1.7%. This TCR came from an adult who received the AZD1222 COVID-19 vaccine. Sample: peripheral blood, taken 28 days after the second AZD1222 dose. The V call is TRBV9, the J call TRBJ2-3, with 7 bases identical to TRBD2. In DNA form, the CDR3 reads TGTGCCAGCAGCGTAGCTGGGGGAGGGCTCGTAGATACGCAGTATTTT. Protein product: CASSVAGGGLVDTQYF. The full variable domain, with the rest looked up from reference TRBV9 and TRBJ2-3, is DSGVTQTPKHLITATGQRVTLRCSPRSGDLSVYWYQQSLDQGLQFLIQYYNGEERAKGNILERFSAQQFPDLHSELNLSSLELGDSALYFCASSVAGGGLVDTQYFGPGTRLTVL.